The sequence of this T cell receptor (beta chain) was determined in a study of identical twins. This clonotype was found many times. A universal primer site arose from template switching, and cDNA bore unique molecular identifiers. TCRdb re-called the 5' RACE reads through MiXCR, storing one row per CDR3 protein. Of about 210,000 distinct CDR3 sequences in the sample, around 9.6% are singletons; the top ten hold 5.1%. V was pared by 3 bases and J by 7 bases, with 9 bases of the junction left unmatched. The CDR3 totals 14 residues. The V gene's germline CDR1 is DFQATT and CDR2 SNEGSKA (reference sequence).

The sample taken for sequencing was memory (CD45RO+) T cells sorted from blood. The TCR was taken from a young woman in good health. The chain has TRBV20-1 and TRBJ1-2; 9 bases match TRBD1. In DNA form, the CDR3 reads TGCAGTGCTAGGTTACAGGGGGCATCGGGTGGCTACACCTTC. Translating gives CSARLQGASGGYTF.